This TCR beta chain stems from a study of T-cell reconstitution after alpha-beta-depleted transplantation in children. Study-level points and caveats: Surviving recipient T cells and thymic progenitors produced the high day-60 TCRbeta diversity seen in some patients.

Unique molecular identifiers tagged the TCRbeta library. One entry per CDR3 protein results from TCRdb running MiXCR on the PCR reads. The data contain about 210,000 distinct CDR3 sequences, 17% of them singletons. As concerns this clonotype: Its antigen is still unknown.

Germline trimming cut 8 bases from V and 2 bases from J; bases unmatched to any gene: 4. CDR3 length: 13 amino acids. Germline assignment: CDR1 MDHEN and CDR2 SYDVKM. Specimen: PBMCs, mostly from graft donor cells, collected 360 days after TCRalphabeta/CD19-depleted stem cell transplant. The TCR comes from a male patient under 10 years old who had a stem cell transplant for acute lymphoblastic leukemia, so the T cells may come from the graft donor. This chain uses TRBV28 with TRBJ2-5; 8 bases fit TRBD1. Here the CDR3 DNA reads TGTGCCAGCGGACAGGGAGATCAAGAGACCCAGTACTTC. This encodes CASGQGDQETQYF. The full variable domain, in which reference TRBV28 and TRBJ2-5 provide the parts outside the CDR3, is DVKVTQSSRYLVKRTGEKVFLECVQDMDHENMFWYRQDPGLGLRLIYFSYDVKMKEKGDIPEGYSVSREKKERFSLILESASTNQTSMYLCASGQGDQETQYFGPGTRLLVL.